These 27 T cell receptor beta chains share one sample of origin, sequenced in a study of shared clonotypes between healthy human individuals. The repertoire was sequenced with immunoSEQ multiplex PCR; TCRdb's copy has only in-frame clones and lacks some. The sample comprises 2 million to 2.5 million clones, under 97% of which are singletons, and over 0.1% rests with the top ten. Sequencing was done on a sample of naive CD4+ T cells sorted from blood. Subset here: CD45RA+ positively selected. The receptors were gathered from a man between 18 and 35 years old in good health.

J is TRBJ2-3 and V is TRBV5-8; 7 bases are a match to TRBD1. Per germline, CDR1 SGHTS and CDR2 YDEGEE. With 3 bases clipped from V and 1 base from J, the junction kept 8 bases outside the gene matches. The CDR3 has 16 amino acids. The CDR3 is CASSSDREYGTDTQYF. The CDR3, as DNA: TGTGCCAGCAGCTCCGACAGGGAGTATGGCACAGATACGCAGTATTTT.

The rearrangement links TRBV30 to TRBJ2-3; D unclear. Between the trimmed V and J ends, which lost 0 bases and 7 bases, there was a span of 23 bases. From germline, CDR1 is GTSNPN and CDR2 SVGIG (reference sequence). There are 17 residues in the CDR3. This CDR3 reads CAWSVEMGPRTGNTQYF. CDR3 bases: TGTGCCTGGAGTGTAGAAATGGGCCCTCGAACTGGGAATACGCAGTATTTT.

This chain connects TRBV5-1 to TRBJ2-2; 12 bases are a match to TRBD2. Germline CDR1 SGHRS, CDR2 YFSETQ. This CDR3 is built from 16 residues. The junction had 4 bases not matched to a gene; V was cut back by 1 base and J by 6 bases. In DNA, the CDR3 is TGCGCCAGCAGCTTGCGGACTAGCGGGAATCCCGGGGAGCTGTTTTTT. This encodes CASSLRTSGNPGELFF.

The chain employs TRBV16 and TRBJ2-7, with 12 bases matching TRBD2. The junction had 3 bases not matched to a gene; V was cut back by 0 bases and J by 6 bases. This CDR3 is 15 amino acids long. Germline V gene lookup returns CDR1 KGHSY and CDR2 FQNENV. Here the CDR3 DNA reads TGTGCCAGCAGCCAATCGACACTAGCGGGAGGCGAGCAGTACTTC. It encodes CASSQSTLAGGEQYF.

The V call is TRBV27, the J call TRBJ1-2; the match to TRBD1 covers 7 bases. Germline V gives CDR1 MNHEY, CDR2 SMNVEV (reference sequence). The J segment lost 4 bases and the V segment lost 2 bases, leaving 4 bases of the junction unmatched. There are 14 residues in the CDR3. The CDR3 region is CASSLEGAGYGYTF. CDR3 in DNA: TGTGCCAGCAGTTTAGAGGGGGCGGGCTATGGCTACACCTTC.

This chain connects TRBV18 to TRBJ2-3; D remains ambiguous. The V end lost 0 bases, the J end lost 6 bases, and 7 bases lay between the germline ends. The V gene's germline CDR1 is KGHSH and CDR2 LQKENI. The CDR3 contains 13 residues. The CDR3 region is CASSPPAPDTQYF. The CDR3 nucleotides read TGTGCCAGCTCACCACCGGCTCCCGATACGCAGTATTTT.

This chain connects TRBV14 to TRBJ1-1, with D uncertain. V lost 4 bases and J 0 bases, leaving 6 bases between the germline ends. The CDR3 has 13 amino acids. From germline, CDR1 is SGHDN and CDR2 FVKESK. CDR3 DNA sequence: TGTGCCAGCAGCCGGATTTTGAACACTGAAGCTTTCTTT. It encodes CASSRILNTEAFF.

This chain links TRBV2 with TRBJ1-2, with D possibly TRBD1 on 6 matching bases. Deletions cut 4 bases from V and 7 bases from J, with 16 bases between. This CDR3 has 14 residues. Germline CDR1 SNHLY, CDR2 FYNNEI. This CDR3 is CASSGLWRGGGYTF. The CDR3, as DNA: TGTGCCAGCAGTGGACTCTGGAGGGGGGGTGGCTACACCTTC.

The chain has TRBV7-8 and TRBJ1-1; possibly TRBD1 for D (5 bases). The CDR3 loop spans 14 amino acids. The V end was cut by 3 bases, the J end by 7 bases, with 15 bases between. Germline CDR1 and CDR2: SGHVS and FQNEAQ. CDR3 sequence: CASSLGLGALEAFF. The DNA of the CDR3 is TGTGCCAGCAGCTTGGGACTAGGTGCACTTGAAGCTTTCTTT.

This clone is a singleton in its sample. CDR3 DNA: TGTGCCAGCAGCCAAGGACATCCGGGAGATACGCAGTATTTT. Its protein is CASSQGHPGDTQYF. The gene calls are TRBV5-6 and TRBJ2-3, with D tentatively TRBD1 (5 bases). The CDR3 spans 14 residues. CDR1 and CDR2 from the germline V gene are SGHDT and YYEEEE. V lost 4 bases to trimming and J lost 5 bases, with 14 bases between them.

Regarding this clone: One end of the junction is discordant with germline, which a read error may explain. This chain connects TRBV7-7 to TRBJ2-2, with D hard to call. The CDR3 contains 14 residues. The germline gives CDR1 SSHAT, CDR2 FNYEAQ (reference sequence). CDR3 protein: CASSFQENTGELFF. CDR3 in DNA: TGTGCTAGCAGCTTTCAGGAGAACACCGGGGAGCTGTTTTTT.

The chain carries TRBV7-2 and TRBJ2-3; 7 bases map to TRBD2. CDR3 length equals 13 residues. Unmatched junction bases numbered 1, after V lost 5 bases and J lost 2 bases. Germline V gives CDR1 SGHTA, CDR2 FQGNSA. The CDR3 here is CASSRDYTDTQYF. CDR3 nucleotide sequence: TGTGCCAGCAGCCGGGACTACACAGATACGCAGTATTTT.

The V and J genes are TRBV2 and TRBJ2-3; D might be TRBD2 (6 bases). Germline CDR1 is SNHLY and CDR2 is FYNNEI. The length of the CDR3 is 15 residues. Trimming shortened V by 6 bases and J by 0 bases, and 13 bases separated the two germline ends. CDR3 sequence reads: CASRNLAQSTDTQYF. Here the CDR3 DNA reads TGTGCCAGCAGAAATCTAGCGCAAAGCACAGATACGCAGTATTTT.

This clone was recorded only once. The chain combines TRBV7-3 with TRBJ2-2; 8 nucleotides line up with TRBD1. The CDR3 consists of 17 residues. Germline trimming cut 3 bases from V and 6 bases from J; bases unmatched to any gene: 12. Germline loops: CDR1 SGHTA, CDR2 FQGTGA. The CDR3 is CASSFKGGSTGAGELFF. CDR3 coding DNA: TGTGCCAGCAGCTTCAAAGGAGGGTCGACAGGGGCCGGGGAGCTGTTTTTT.

J is TRBJ2-1 and V is TRBV12-5, with 8 nucleotides matching TRBD1. The ends lost 1 base at V and 6 bases at J; junction bases unmatched: 2. Germline CDR1 and CDR2: LGHNT and FRNRAP. The CDR3 runs to 14 residues. This CDR3 is CASGLGQGTNEQFF. CDR3 nucleotide sequence: TGTGCTAGTGGTTTGGGACAGGGGACCAATGAGCAGTTCTTC.

The V call is TRBV13, the J call TRBJ2-7; no clear D gene. Trimming took 2 bases from V and 2 from J, leaving 4 bases between them. Germline CDR1 reads PRHDT; CDR2 reads FYEKMQ (reference sequence). The CDR3 is 12 residues long. CDR3 sequence: CASSLQAYEQYF. The CDR3 nucleotides read TGTGCCAGCAGCTTACAAGCCTACGAGCAGTACTTC.

This chain joins TRBV18 and TRBJ1-4; D may be TRBD1 (6 bases). CDR1 is KGHSH, CDR2 LQKENI, per germline. CDR3 size: 14 residues. V shed 8 bases and J shed 1 base, with 11 bases lying between them. CDR3 DNA sequence: TGTGCCAGCAAGACACAGGGAACTAATGAAAAACTGTTTTTT. It encodes CASKTQGTNEKLFF.

This clone appeared once. V and J are TRBV2 and TRBJ1-3; D is uncertain. The CDR3 length is 12 residues. Germline V CDR1 and CDR2: SNHLY, FYNNEI. V lost 5 bases and J 7 bases, leaving 9 bases between the germline ends. The CDR3 region has the DNA TGTGCCAGCAGTCCAGAGAGGAACACCATATATTTT. Its protein is CASSPERNTIYF.

The gene calls are TRBV30 and TRBJ2-3; no clear D gene. Trimming removed 3 bases at V and 5 bases at J, with 12 bases between. The CDR3 runs 13 residues. Germline V gene data show CDR1 as GTSNPN and CDR2 as SVGIG (reference sequence). The CDR3: CAWSRPPGDTQYF. Here the CDR3 DNA reads TGTGCCTGGAGCCGCCCCCCCGGAGATACGCAGTATTTT.

V and J are TRBV5-6 and TRBJ2-6; 9 bases are a match to TRBD1. J lost 0 bases, V lost 4 bases, and 8 bases had no gene match. The CDR3 spans 18 residues. Looked up from germline, CDR1 is SGHDT and CDR2 is YYEEEE. CDR3 in DNA: TGTGCCAGCAGCGCTCTAACAGGGGGCGGCTCTGGGGCCAACGTCCTGACTTTC. As protein: CASSALTGGGSGANVLTF.

This sequence joins TRBV14 and TRBJ2-7, with D uncertain. Germline loops: CDR1 SGHDN, CDR2 FVKESK. V dropped 1 base and J dropped 2 bases, with 12 bases sitting between them. The CDR3 spans 15 residues. CDR3 sequence: CASSQGGRATYEQYF. The CDR3, as DNA: TGTGCCAGCAGCCAAGGAGGTAGGGCCACCTACGAGCAGTACTTC.

This chain links TRBV5-8 with TRBJ1-2; 7 positions agree with TRBD1. Germline V gene lookup returns CDR1 SGHTS and CDR2 YDEGEE. CDR3 length: 18 amino acids. The J segment lost 3 bases and the V segment lost 2 bases, leaving 16 bases of the junction unmatched. CDR3 region: CASSFMFGKRDSDYGYTF. In DNA form, the CDR3 reads TGTGCCAGCAGCTTCATGTTCGGGAAAAGGGACAGCGACTATGGCTACACCTTC.

This chain uses TRBV30 with TRBJ2-5; 11 nucleotides align to TRBD2. The junction had 5 bases not matched to a gene; V was cut back by 0 bases and J by 5 bases. Germline V gene sequence: CDR1 GTSNPN, CDR2 SVGIG (reference sequence). This CDR3 comprises 15 residues. The CDR3 DNA is TGTGCCTGGAGTGTACTTCCTAGCGGGGGGGAGACCCAGTACTTC. Translating gives CAWSVLPSGGETQYF.

This chain uses TRBV5-1 with TRBJ2-5; D is ambiguous. The CDR3 contains 17 residues. The V end was cut by 5 bases, the J end by 1 base, with 21 bases between. The germline CDR1 and CDR2 sequences are SGHRS and YFSETQ. CDR3 residues: CASRRATLQRSQETQYF. The CDR3 DNA reads as TGCGCCAGCAGACGTGCAACCCTCCAGCGAAGCCAAGAGACCCAGTACTTC.

The chain employs TRBV2 and TRBJ2-3; D might be TRBD2 (6 bases). The CDR3 consists of 13 residues. V was cut by 6 bases and J by 4 bases, with 11 bases left in between. Germline CDR1 and CDR2: SNHLY and FYNNEI. The CDR3 loop is CASREGIADTQYF. The DNA of the CDR3 is TGTGCCAGCAGGGAGGGGATTGCAGATACGCAGTATTTT.

The rearrangement uses TRBV6-1 and TRBJ2-3; no reliable D call. Trimming shortened V by 6 bases and J by 1 base, and 8 bases separated the two germline ends. The germline gives CDR1 MNHNS, CDR2 SASEGT. This CDR3 has 13 amino acids. CDR3 bases: TGTGCCAGCAGATACGAGGGCACAGATACGCAGTATTTT. Its translation is CASRYEGTDTQYF.

V and J are TRBV5-1 and TRBJ2-3; D perhaps matches TRBD1 (5 bases). CDR1 SGHRS and CDR2 YFSETQ come from the germline V gene. Trimming left V 0 bases short and J 3 bases short, with 17 bases between. The CDR3 sequence is 17 residues long. CDR3 nucleotides: TGCGCCAGCAGCTTGGTCCCTACAGGAAAGGGGACAGATACGCAGTATTTT. It translates to CASSLVPTGKGTDTQYF.